This T cell receptor (beta chain) was identified in a study of PD-1 blockade in classical Hodgkin lymphoma. Study-level findings and limits: Healthy donors reportedly exceeded newly diagnosed patients in baseline TCR diversity.

Time point meaning: cycle 4 day 1 (C4D1), after 6 weeks of nivolumab. Each and every patient relapsed after autologous stem cell transplantation, and patients got differing brentuximab vedotin exposure. The CDR3 runs 13 residues. V gave up 2 bases and J gave up 4 bases, with 6 bases separating them. The germline CDR1 and CDR2 sequences are SGHRS and YFSETQ. Assay: immunoSEQ multiplex PCR; the TCRdb copy retains only in-frame clones and omits some. The sample has over 20,000 clones; approximately 80% are singletons. As for this clone: Antigen unknown.

The receptor was derived from a human donor with classical Hodgkin lymphoma. The J gene is TRBJ2-2, the V gene TRBV5-1, with D possibly being TRBD1 (5 bases). This specimen consisted of peripheral blood mononuclear cells (PBMCs), obtained before the fourth cycle of nivolumab. The CDR3 nucleotides are TGCGCCAGCAGCTTAGGGGTCACCGGGGAGCTGTTTTTT. Protein: CASSLGVTGELFF.